This T cell receptor (beta chain) comes out of a study of blood T cell repertoires in COVID-19. Study-wide background: Whether acute or convalescent, the COVID-19 samples came from the United States, Italy and Spain.

Germline trimming cut 6 bases from V and 4 bases from J; bases unmatched to any gene: 10. The CDR3 contains 15 residues. CDR1 is MDHEN, CDR2 SYDVKM, per germline. Produced via immunoSEQ multiplex PCR; TCRdb's table is partial and in-frame only. The sample comprises roughly 120,000 clones, roughly four fifths of which are singletons, and 7.9% rests with the top ten. This chain joins TRBV28 and TRBJ2-7; the match to TRBD2 covers 9 bases. Sequenced input: peripheral blood. The sequence came from a man between 70 and 80 years old with acute or convalescent COVID-19. The CDR3 is CASSPPKTSGYEQYF. The CDR3 DNA follows: TGTGCCAGCAGCCCGCCCAAGACTAGCGGATACGAGCAGTACTTC.